This TCR beta chain was recorded in a study of shared clonotypes between healthy human individuals. In the case of this clone: No antigen is known for it.

Assay: immunoSEQ multiplex PCR; the TCRdb copy retains only in-frame clones and omits some. The sample includes around 2.3 million clones, almost 96% of them seen just once. Study-level results: Of the naive CD4 clonotypes, about 5.4% were shared across several donors. The sampled material consisted only of blood, and tissue repertoires are likely to differ.

The CDR3 loop spans 15 amino acids. Looked up from germline, CDR1 is MNHNS and CDR2 is SASEGT. V gave up 6 bases and J gave up 7 bases; unmatched junction bases: 10. The specimen was naive CD4+ T cells sorted from blood. Subset here: CD45RA+ positively selected. The source of this sequence is a man aged 18 to 30 in good health. The V and J genes are TRBV6-1 and TRBJ2-1, with TRBD2 matching 9 bases. CDR3 protein: CASSHTGLATNEQFF. Here the CDR3 DNA reads TGTGCCAGCAGCCATACAGGACTAGCGACGAATGAGCAGTTCTTC.